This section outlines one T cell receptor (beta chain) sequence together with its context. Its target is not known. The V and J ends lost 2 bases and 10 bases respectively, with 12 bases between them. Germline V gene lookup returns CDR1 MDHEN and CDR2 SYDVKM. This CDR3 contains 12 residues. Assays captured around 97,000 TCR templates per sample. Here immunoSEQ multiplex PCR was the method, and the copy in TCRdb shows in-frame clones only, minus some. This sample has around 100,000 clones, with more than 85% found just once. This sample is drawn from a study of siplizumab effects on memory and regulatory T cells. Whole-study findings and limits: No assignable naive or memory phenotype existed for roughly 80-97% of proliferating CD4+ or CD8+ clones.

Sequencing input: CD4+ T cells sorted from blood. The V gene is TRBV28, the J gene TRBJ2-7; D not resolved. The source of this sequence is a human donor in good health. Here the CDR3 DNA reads TGTGCCAGCAGTTTAACCCAGATTGGTCAGTACTTC. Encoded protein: CASSLTQIGQYF. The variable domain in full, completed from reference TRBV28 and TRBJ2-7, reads DVKVTQSSRYLVKRTGEKVFLECVQDMDHENMFWYRQDPGLGLRLIYFSYDVKMKEKGDIPEGYSVSREKKERFSLILESASTNQTSMYLCASSLTQIGQYFGPGTRLTVT.